This T cell receptor beta chain is from a study of blood T cell repertoires in COVID-19. Assay used: immunoSEQ multiplex PCR; TCRdb lists only in-frame clones, some missing. In the table there are 150,000 to 160,000 clones, 75% to 80% of which are singletons. Germline CDR1 is KGHSH and CDR2 is LQKENI. V was pared by 3 bases and J by 1 base, with 7 bases of the junction left unmatched. This CDR3 has 16 amino acids. The TCR comes from a man aged 80 or over with acute or convalescent COVID-19. The chain employs TRBV18 and TRBJ1-1, with 8 bases matching TRBD1. The sample taken for sequencing was peripheral blood. The DNA for the CDR3 is TGTGCCAGCTCACCCCGACAGGGGAGGGCGAACACTGAAGCTTTCTTT. It is translated as CASSPRQGRANTEAFF.